The rows below give T cell receptor beta chains drawn from one sample of a study of T and B cells in COVID-19 patients. TCRdb reanalysed the multiplex PCR reads using MiXCR and keeps one entry per CDR3 protein. The sample has some 8,100 distinct CDR3 sequences; about 36% are singletons. Sequenced: blood. The receptors come from a human donor with active COVID-19. Each CDR3 is given with its conserved first and last residue. Fields, in order: J gene, D gene, clone size, V gene, CDR3 DNA, CDR3 protein. D genes are given only for firm matches. Expanded clones are given a class, and other clones once, few, many or no size at all.

>TRBJ1-2|-|once|TRBV5-6
TGTGCCAGCAGTCCCCGGAACTATGGCTACACCTTC
CASSPRNYGYTF
>TRBJ1-5|TRBD1|few|TRBV27
TGTGCCAGCTCCGGGACAGGAGCCTATCAGCCCCAGCATTTT
CASSGTGAYQPQHF
>TRBJ2-1|TRBD2|-|TRBV11-3
TGTGCCAGCAGCACACGGACTAGCGGGTACAATGAGCAGTTCTTC
CASSTRTSGYNEQFF
>TRBJ2-1|-|-|TRBV6-4
TGTGCCAGCAGTGCCGCGGACGGCTCCTACAATGAGCAGTTCTTC
CASSAADGSYNEQFF
>TRBJ2-5|TRBD1|-|TRBV5-1
TGCGCCAGCAGCACGGGACAGCGTCAAGAGACCCAGTACTTC
CASSTGQRQETQYF
>TRBJ1-2|TRBD1|few|TRBV6-1
TGTGCCAGCAGTTACGTGGGCACAGGGGACGGCTACACCTTC
CASSYVGTGDGYTF
>TRBJ1-5|-|-|TRBV27
TGTGCCAGCAGCCTAGCGGGTCGGGGTTCGCAGCCCCAGCATTTT
CASSLAGRGSQPQHF
>TRBJ2-1|-|-|TRBV24-1
TGTGCCACCAGTCTAGGCTACGAGCAGTTCTTC
CATSLGYEQFF
>TRBJ1-2|TRBD1|-|TRBV6-5
TGTGCCAGCAGTTACACCGGGACAGGGGTTTCGTATGGCTACACCTTC
CASSYTGTGVSYGYTF
>TRBJ1-4|TRBD1|-|TRBV5-1
TGCGCCAGCAGCTTGGCCGATTCCGGGACAGGGGATGAAAAACTGTTTTTT
CASSLADSGTGDEKLFF
>TRBJ1-2|-|few|TRBV19
TGTGCCAGTAGTCCCCTCGTGAGGGAAACTGGCTACACCTTC
CASSPLVRETGYTF
>TRBJ2-2|-|-|TRBV19
TGTGCCAGTAGGATACAGGGCACCGGGGAGCTGTTTTTT
CASRIQGTGELFF
>TRBJ1-5|-|few|TRBV18
TGTGCCAGCTCACCACCACGGGGGCAGCCCCAGCATTTT
CASSPPRGQPQHF
>TRBJ1-2|-|-|TRBV12-3/TRBV12-4
TGTGCCAGCAGTTTAGGCAGGACATTCTTATATGGCTACACCTTC
CASSLGRTFLYGYTF
>TRBJ2-2|-|large|TRBV6-5
TGTGCCAGCAGTTACTTAGGAAAGACCGGGGAGCTGTTTTTT
CASSYLGKTGELFF
>TRBJ1-4|-|-|TRBV5-6
TGTGCCAGCAGCTTGGCCGGGATGGTCTCCCCGAATGAAAAACTGTTTTTT
CASSLAGMVSPNEKLFF
>TRBJ1-1|TRBD1|once|TRBV5-6
TGTGCCAGCAGGTTCGACAGGGTCGGGAACACTGAAGCTTTCTTT
CASRFDRVGNTEAFF
>TRBJ2-7|-|medium-sized|TRBV19
TGTGCCAGTCGCCCCGGCGGTAGCGTAGGCTCCTACGAGCAGTACTTC
CASRPGGSVGSYEQYF
>TRBJ2-2|TRBD2|few|TRBV10-3
TGTGCCATCAGTATTGATATTAGCGGGAGCCTAAACACCGGGGAGCTGTTTTTT
CAISIDISGSLNTGELFF
>TRBJ2-7|TRBD2|-|TRBV7-9
TGTGCCAGCAGCCATTCGGGGGGCTACGAGCAGTACTTC
CASSHSGGYEQYF
>TRBJ1-2|TRBD1|-|TRBV6-5
TGTGCCAGCAGAGTCGGGAAGGGGGCTTATGGCTACACCTTC
CASRVGKGAYGYTF
>TRBJ2-5|-|-|TRBV30
TGTGCCAGGAGTGACCCGGACAGATACCAAGAGACCCAGTACTTC
CARSDPDRYQETQYF
>TRBJ2-3|-|few|TRBV30
TGTGCCTGTTCGAGGGGGGTTGGAGATACGCAGTATTTT
CACSRGVGDTQYF
>TRBJ2-7|-|-|TRBV2
TGTGCCAGCAGTGAAATCAGTCAGCAGTACTTC
CASSEISQQYF
>TRBJ1-6|TRBD1|-|TRBV5-1
TGCGCCAGCAGCCGGGGACAGGGGGCGACGAATTCACCCCTCCACTTT
CASSRGQGATNSPLHF